Listed below are T cell receptor beta chains from one sample, sequenced in a study of OX40 agonist ivuxolimab in advanced cancers. TCRdb keeps only in-frame clones here, not all; method: immunoSEQ multiplex PCR. This sample carries more than 80,000 clones, roughly 89% of them seen once, and the ten largest clones take approximately 1.5%. Sequencing used CD4+ or CD8+ T cells sorted from blood, obtained in a trial of the OX40 agonist ivuxolimab. The receptors originated from an adult with an advanced solid tumor such as melanoma, head and neck, liver or kidney cancer. CDR3s include the opening cysteine and the closing phenylalanine or tryptophan. D genes are given only for firm matches. Clone size is shown for a subset of rows, as once, few, many or a class of expanded clone.

-	TRBV28	-	TRBJ2-1	TGTGCCAGCGCTAGTTGGGGCAATGAGCAGTTCTTC	CASASWGNEQFF
TRBD2	TRBV5-1	-	TRBJ2-1	TGCGCCAGCAGCTCTAGCGGGACTTCCTACAATGAGCAGTTCTTC	CASSSSGTSYNEQFF
-	TRBV4-1	-	TRBJ2-2	TGCGCCAGCAGCCAAGGACTCCGAAACACCGGGGAGCTGTTTTTT	CASSQGLRNTGELFF
-	TRBV11-2	-	TRBJ2-7	TGTGCCAGCAGCTCCCTGTGGGGCGAGCAGTACTTC	CASSSLWGEQYF
-	TRBV21-1	-	TRBJ1-3	TGTGCCAGCAGCAAAGAGGGGCTCGGGCGAAACACCATATATTTT	CASSKEGLGRNTIYF
TRBD2	TRBV28	-	TRBJ2-7	TGTGCCAGCAGTTTCAAACTAGCGGGTCCCTACGAGCAGTACTTC	CASSFKLAGPYEQYF
-	TRBV19	-	TRBJ1-1	TGTGCCAGTAGGCGGGACCCACCAAACACTGAAGCTTTCTTT	CASRRDPPNTEAFF
-	TRBV2	-	TRBJ2-1	TGTGCCAGCAGGAGGTCAACCGATGGCAATGAGCAGTTCTTC	CASRRSTDGNEQFF
TRBD2	TRBV10-3	-	TRBJ2-2	TGTGCCATCAGGAGGCTAGCGGGAGAGACCGGGGAGCTGTTTTTT	CAIRRLAGETGELFF
TRBD2	TRBV30	-	TRBJ2-4	TGTGCCTGGACCCCCGCCGTCGGGACTAGCGGGAGCATTCAGTACTTC	CAWTPAVGTSGSIQYF
-	TRBV4-1	-	TRBJ2-3	TGCGCCAGCGGCGGCCACACAGATACGCAGTATTTT	CASGGHTDTQYF
TRBD1	TRBV28	-	TRBJ2-5	TGTGCCAGCAGTTTCGCCGACAGGGACCGGAGGGAGACCCAGTACTTC	CASSFADRDRRETQYF
-	TRBV5-5	-	TRBJ1-2	TGTGCCAGCAGCTTAAGTTCGAATCGTTTTACTAACTATGGCTACACCTTC	CASSLSSNRFTNYGYTF
TRBD1	TRBV5-1	-	TRBJ2-1	TGCGCCAGCAGCTTGTGGGGACAGGGATGGGATGAGCAGTTCTTC	CASSLWGQGWDEQFF
-	TRBV6-1	-	TRBJ2-5	TGTGCCAGCAGTGAACGGATCCCCTCGACGTCGGAGACCCAGTACTTC	CASSERIPSTSETQYF
-	TRBV10-3	once	TRBJ1-5	TGTGCCATCAGTGAGATTAATCACAATCAGCCCCAGCATTTT	CAISEINHNQPQHF
TRBD1	TRBV30	-	TRBJ1-5	TGTGCCTGGAGTTATCCAGGGGGAAGAGATCAGCCCCAGCATTTT	CAWSYPGGRDQPQHF
-	TRBV7-2	-	TRBJ2-1	TGTGCCAGCAGCTTCCAGCCGACTAGGCAGAATGAGCAGTTCTTC	CASSFQPTRQNEQFF
-	TRBV6-5	once	TRBJ1-4	TGTGCCAGCAGTTACTCGGGGAGTCCAACTAATGAAAAACTGTTTTTT	CASSYSGSPTNEKLFF